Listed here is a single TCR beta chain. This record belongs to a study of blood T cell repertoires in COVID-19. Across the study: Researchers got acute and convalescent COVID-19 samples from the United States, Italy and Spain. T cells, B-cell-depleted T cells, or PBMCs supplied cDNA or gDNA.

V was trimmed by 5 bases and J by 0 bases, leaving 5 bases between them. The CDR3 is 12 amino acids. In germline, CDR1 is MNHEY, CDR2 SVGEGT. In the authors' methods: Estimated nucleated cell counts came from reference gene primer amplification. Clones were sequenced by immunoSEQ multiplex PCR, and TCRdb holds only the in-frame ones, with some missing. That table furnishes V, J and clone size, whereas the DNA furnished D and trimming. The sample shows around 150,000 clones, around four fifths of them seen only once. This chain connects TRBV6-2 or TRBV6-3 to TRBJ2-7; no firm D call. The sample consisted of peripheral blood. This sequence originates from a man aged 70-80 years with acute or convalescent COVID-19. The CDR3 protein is CASSLDSYEQYF. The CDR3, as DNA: TGTGCCAGCAGTCTAGACTCCTACGAGCAGTACTTC.